Given below is one T cell receptor beta chain in context. Its antigen is still unknown. No per-base quality is available; no much larger clone lies one base away. The same CDR3 also results from other DNA sequences found in this sample. CD8 naive samples consisted of CD45RO-negative cells that were positively selected for CCR7, yielding a CD45RA+CCR7+ population without TemRA cells. Donors were healthy HIV-negative adults with no recently reported acute infections or vaccinations. Every donor was a Caucasian adult living in Nashville, Tennessee, USA. Blood was collected by leukapheresis, and PBMCs were isolated by Ficoll-Histopaque density gradient centrifugation and then cryopreserved in liquid nitrogen vapor phase. Purity and quantity of every magnetically sorted T cell population were checked by analytical flow cytometry. Each sorted fraction had its genomic DNA isolated and then quantified by UV absorbance on a Nanodrop 2000c.

TCR CDR3 regions were amplified from genomic DNA by multiplex PCR using the deep immunoSEQ assay. Extracted genomic DNA from each cell subset was distributed evenly across all wells of several immunoSEQ 96-well plates, and each plate was treated as a replicate. Each replicate PCR for sorted subsets received about 0.2 ug genomic DNA, equal to about 29,000 T cell genomes. The purified libraries were quantified using a Qubit 3.0 fluorometer, sized with a Bioanalyzer 2100, and then quantified again using the KAPA Library Quantification kit. Every immunoSEQ 96-well plate was sequenced on a dedicated single-read 150-cycle Illumina NextSeq 550 flow cell. In the paper's pipeline: Because the immunoSEQ output included only junctional sequences and no quality scores, the filtering could not be the same as the filtering used for full-length reads. To assign V/J genes and CDR3, sequences were annotated against IMGT germline references using PyIR, a Python wrapper for IgBLAST v1.9. Any read was removed if the V/J assignment was weak (E-value above 1e-6), the CDR3 was missing, or the read contained stop codons, out-of-frame junctions, or ambiguous translated residues. V3J clonotypes were defined as sequences sharing the same inferred V gene, J gene, and CDR3 amino acid sequence. Percentage overlap between repertoires was computed as shared unique clonotypes divided by the size of the smaller repertoire. RTK rarefaction, the Chao1 estimator, and Recon v2.1 estimates of unobserved clonotypes were used to assess repertoire richness. Generation probabilities for all TCRbeta clonotypes obtained by the gDNA method from several donors were computed using OLGA. TCRdb took over this immuneACCESS table, retaining in-frame rearrangements with V and J assigned. Such tables are incomplete; in checked studies, under half of the missing clones stem from an unresolved V gene, and the remainder is unexplained. V, J and clone size derive from that table, while D and trimming were established from the DNA sequence. A total of fewer than 850,000 clones appear in this sample, 90% to 98% of them only once. The leading ten clones occupy approximately 0.2% of the sample.

These data come from a study of shared clonotypes between healthy human individuals (dated by TCRdb to the early 2020s). Concerning the study at large: The cohort included three men and two women between 18 and 49 years of age. For each donor, CD4 naive and CD4 memory were each run on three plates, CD8 naive on two plates, and CD8 memory on one plate. The study deeply sequenced blood TCR repertoires of several healthy adults to estimate repertoire size and the extent of clonotype sharing between individuals. To increase sequencing depth and limit assay-specific biases, different laboratories used diverse techniques to prepare libraries and sequence TCR repertoires. Per donor, leukapheresis produced somewhere between about 0.9 and 9.5 billion PBMCs.

Relative to germline, V is 1 base shorter and J is 0 bases shorter, with 8 bases between their ends. The CDR3 measures 15 amino acids from cysteine to phenylalanine. Only the CDR3 portion is preserved as DNA: 45 bases, with reading frame beginning at the first base. The germline V gene supplies CDR1 SGHTA and CDR2 FQGNSA. Broader findings and caveats from the paper: The genetic and exposure-history diversity represented was limited by the small number of donors. Naive subsets generally had larger estimated clonotype richness than memory subsets. Rarefaction of sorted-subset datasets indicated incomplete sequencing despite the large sequencing depth. Based on pairwise subsampling, the degree of clonotype sharing among donors was expected to be affected by sequencing depth. Across four donors, 5% to 6% of naive CD4, 3% to 4% of naive CD8, about 2.3% of memory CD4, and 0.4% of memory CD8 clonotypes were shared. Compared with non-shared clonotypes, the clonotypes found in all four sorted-subset donors had higher generation probabilities. Sampling was limited to blood, and TCR repertoires in tissue likely differ from TCR repertoires in blood.

The receptor chain draws on TRBV7-2 and TRBJ2-3; a tentative D match to TRBD1 spans 6 bases. Source material: naive CD8+ T cells sorted from blood. Read against the paper, the sample's cell subset or site label means: CD45RA+CCR7+. The TCR originated in a man younger than 45 in good health. The nucleotide sequence is given as TGTGCCAGCAGCTTAGGGACAGCCAGCACAGATACGCAGTATTTT. Its translation is CASSLGTASTDTQYF.